A selection of T cell receptor beta chains follows, all from one sample in a study of Ad26.COV2.S vaccination and SARS-CoV-2 variants. Here immunoSEQ multiplex PCR was the method, and the copy in TCRdb shows in-frame clones only, minus some. The table lists approximately 400,000 clones, roughly 84% of them singletons. The input for sequencing was peripheral blood, taken in a trial of Ad26.COV2.S vaccine versus placebo. The receptors derive from a person between 18 and 59 years old who received the Ad26.COV2.S COVID-19 vaccine or a placebo. The CDR3 runs from the conserved cysteine through the conserved F or W. The D gene is left open where the match is weak. Rows may omit the clone size; those that give it use once, few, many or a size class.

V gene	J gene	D gene	CDR3 length	clone size	CDR3 protein	CDR3 DNA
TRBV9	TRBJ2-1	-	15	once	CASSVTPSTPGEQFF	TGTGCCAGCAGCGTAACTCCCTCCACCCCAGGCGAGCAGTTCTTC
TRBV12-3/TRBV12-4	TRBJ1-2	TRBD1	13	few	CASSLGQGYGYTF	TGTGCCAGCAGCTTGGGACAGGGCTATGGCTACACCTTC
TRBV5-5	TRBJ1-4	-	15	-	CASSLESGKNEKLFF	TGTGCCAGCAGCTTAGAGAGCGGGAAGAATGAAAAACTGTTTTTT
TRBV2	TRBJ2-1	TRBD2	13	-	CASSGLAYNEQFF	TGTGCCAGCAGCGGACTAGCCTACAATGAGCAGTTCTTC
TRBV29-1	TRBJ1-2	-	14	-	CSVEWGRTNYGYTF	TGCAGCGTTGAATGGGGCAGGACTAACTATGGCTACACCTTC
TRBV30	TRBJ2-1	-	11	-	CAWSAYNEQFF	TGTGCCTGGAGTGCCTACAATGAGCAGTTCTTC
TRBV4-3	TRBJ2-1	TRBD2	15	-	CASSQKRGAYNEQFF	TGCGCCAGCAGCCAGAAGCGGGGCGCCTACAATGAGCAGTTCTTC
TRBV18	TRBJ2-7	-	12	-	CASSPTLYEQYF	TGTGCCAGCTCACCTACACTGTACGAGCAGTACTTC
TRBV27	TRBJ2-3	TRBD2	21	-	CASRTPLGLAGGPGRADTQYF	TGTGCCAGCAGAACTCCTCTGGGACTAGCGGGAGGGCCGGGGCGGGCAGATACGCAGTATTTT
TRBV9	TRBJ1-4	-	16	-	CASSGRTEATNEKLFF	TGTGCCAGCAGCGGGAGGACAGAAGCAACTAATGAAAAACTGTTTTTT
TRBV7-2	TRBJ1-3	-	14	-	CASSYTHQANTIYF	TGTGCCAGCAGTTACACGCACCAGGCAAACACCATATATTTT
TRBV24-1	TRBJ2-6	-	14	-	CATSQGYGANVLTF	TGTGCCACCAGTCAGGGGTACGGGGCCAACGTCCTGACTTTC
TRBV15	TRBJ2-7	-	16	-	CATSRSGIGQGYEQYF	TGTGCCACCAGCAGGTCGGGGATAGGGCAAGGGTACGAGCAGTACTTC
TRBV20-1	TRBJ2-5	-	14	-	CSASLEGVGETQYF	TGCAGTGCTAGTCTGGAGGGAGTGGGGGAGACCCAGTACTTC
TRBV29-1	TRBJ2-7	TRBD1	12	-	CSVVQGANEQYF	TGCAGCGTTGTCCAGGGGGCCAACGAGCAGTACTTC
TRBV27	TRBJ2-7	-	15	-	CASRPGETVRYEQYF	TGTGCCAGCAGACCCGGGGAGACCGTCCGCTACGAGCAGTACTTC
TRBV6-5	TRBJ1-2	TRBD1	14	-	CASSNTGQHYGYTF	TGTGCCAGCAGTAATACGGGACAGCACTATGGCTACACCTTC
TRBV5-6	TRBJ2-7	TRBD1	14	-	CASSLYGTGAKQYF	TGTGCCAGCAGCTTGTATGGGACAGGGGCGAAGCAGTACTTC
TRBV2	TRBJ2-6	-	15	once	CASSDRPSGANVLTF	TGTGCCAGCAGTGACCGCCCCTCTGGGGCCAACGTCCTGACTTTC
TRBV2	TRBJ2-1	-	14	-	CASSDLETEAEQFF	TGTGCCAGCAGTGACCTAGAGACGGAAGCCGAGCAGTTCTTC